The rows below give T cell receptor beta chains drawn from one sample of a study of cytomegalovirus exposure and HLA in healthy donors. Profiling relied on immunoSEQ multiplex PCR, and the TCRdb table lists in-frame clones only, not all of them. Here the sample spans 70,000 to 75,000 clones, 72% being singletons. The specimen was PBMCs. Receptors originate from a woman between 35 and 50 years old in good health and CMV-seropositive. CDR3s leave out the opening cysteine and the closing phenylalanine or tryptophan. Each record gives: CDR3 protein, V gene.

ASRAFDTEAF | TRBV6-5
ASSELAGEWDTGELF | TRBV25-1
ASSSSYHRGYSADTQY | TRBV7-9
ASSSEQGTEQF | TRBV7-6
ASSLIGGTYEQY | TRBV7-8
ASSIFVTGLQPQH | TRBV19
ASTEGQGAGQPQH | TRBV9
ASSPTSGVSYEQY | TRBV4-2
ASSPTGGEETQY | TRBV5-1
ASSIDPRQGRGNTGELF | TRBV19
ASSLSEGVITEAF | TRBV5-1
ASSLGLETDTQY | TRBV7-9
ASSQGQGGYYGYT | TRBV7-2
ASSIDGVGEQF | TRBV19
ASTPGQGSSPLH | TRBV11-3
ASSLGLGAGYEAF | TRBV5-1
ASSLYSGGLQETQY | TRBV7-2
ASSSIGQGALGAF | TRBV11-2
ASSVDTGGGTQY | TRBV9
ASTRDRGPGNTIY | TRBV6-1
ASSSGGVSYNEQF | TRBV6-6
AWNGQGHNSPLH | TRBV30
AWTETGNTIY | TRBV30
ASAPGVIYGYT | TRBV2
ASSRGTPRVTEAF | TRBV13
ASSEGGGKTQY | TRBV2
ASSPRRRGGSETQY | TRBV27
ASSRRGANVLT | TRBV7-2
ASSLGTLGANEKLF | TRBV5-1